This T cell receptor (beta chain) was sequenced for a study of cytomegalovirus exposure and HLA in healthy donors. With 3 bases removed from V and 1 base from J, the gap between germline ends came to 7 bases. Looked up from germline, CDR1 is SGHVS and CDR2 is FNYEAQ. CDR3 length: 15 residues. 13 Jbeta primers and 60 Vbeta primers were used for the PCR. Here immunoSEQ multiplex PCR was the method, and the copy in TCRdb shows in-frame clones only, minus some. The sample has nearly 95,000 clones, more than 70% seen once. This TCR derives from a woman aged 40-49 years in good health and CMV-seronegative. The specimen was PBMCs. The chain joins TRBV7-6 to TRBJ2-6; no firm D call. The CDR3 DNA reads TGTGCCAGCAGCTTTTGGGCATCTGGGGCCAACGTCCTGACTTTC. Encoded protein: CASSFWASGANVLTF.